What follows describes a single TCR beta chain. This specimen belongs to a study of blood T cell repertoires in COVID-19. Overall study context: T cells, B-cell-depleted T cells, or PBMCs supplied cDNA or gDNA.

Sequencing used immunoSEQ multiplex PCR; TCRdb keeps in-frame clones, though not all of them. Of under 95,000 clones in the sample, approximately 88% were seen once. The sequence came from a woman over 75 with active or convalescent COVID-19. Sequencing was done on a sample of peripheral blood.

The chain's CDR3 is CASSADRRAWETQYF. CDR3 in DNA: TGCGCCAGCAGCGCGGACAGGCGTGCTTGGGAGACCCAGTACTTC. The rearrangement uses TRBV5-1 and TRBJ2-5, with 7 bases matching TRBD1. Germline V gene lookup returns CDR1 SGHRS and CDR2 YFSETQ. The junction had 11 bases not matched to a gene; V was cut back by 4 bases and J by 5 bases. There are 15 residues in the CDR3.